Listed below are T cell receptor beta chains from one sample, sequenced in a study of cytomegalovirus exposure and HLA in healthy donors. Repertoires were generated with immunoSEQ multiplex PCR, while TCRdb's copy carries only in-frame clones and drops some. This table has approximately 120,000 clones, 74% appearing once. Material for sequencing was PBMCs. Source of these receptors: a woman between 50 and 59 years old in good health and CMV-seropositive. The CDR3 runs from the conserved cysteine through the conserved F or W. The D gene is left open where the match is weak. Clone sizes are given selectively: once, few, many, or a class where the clone is expanded.

CDR3nt: TGTGCCAGCAGCCCTGACTCCACCCAAGAGACCCAGTACTTC; CDR3aa: CASSPDSTQETQYF; j_gene: TRBJ2-5; d_gene: -; v_gene: TRBV7-2; abundance: -
CDR3nt: TGTGCCAGCAGTTTCCGCAGGGTCAAGAACACTGAAGCTTTCTTT; CDR3aa: CASSFRRVKNTEAFF; j_gene: TRBJ1-1; d_gene: -; v_gene: TRBV6-5; abundance: -
CDR3nt: TGTGCCAGCAGCTCAAGAGCGGGGGGGCCGGGTTTCGGGCTAGATACGCAGTATTTT; CDR3aa: CASSSRAGGPGFGLDTQYF; j_gene: TRBJ2-3; d_gene: TRBD2; v_gene: TRBV7-8; abundance: -
CDR3nt: TGTGCCACCAGCAGAGATTTACGGGGTTATGGCTACACCTTC; CDR3aa: CATSRDLRGYGYTF; j_gene: TRBJ1-2; d_gene: -; v_gene: TRBV15; abundance: -
CDR3nt: TGTGCCAGCAGCGCGACAGGGGCTGGAAACACCATATATTTT; CDR3aa: CASSATGAGNTIYF; j_gene: TRBJ1-3; d_gene: TRBD1; v_gene: TRBV9; abundance: -
CDR3nt: TGTGCCAGCAGCGTTCCGGGACAGAGCTCCTATAATTCACCCCTCCACTTT; CDR3aa: CASSVPGQSSYNSPLHF; j_gene: TRBJ1-6; d_gene: TRBD1; v_gene: TRBV7-2; abundance: few
CDR3nt: TGCAGCGTTAGACAGGGCTCCGGTGGCTACACCTTC; CDR3aa: CSVRQGSGGYTF; j_gene: TRBJ1-2; d_gene: TRBD1; v_gene: TRBV29-1; abundance: -
CDR3nt: TGCGCCAGCAGCTCATTCCTGGGCGAGACCCAGTACTTC; CDR3aa: CASSSFLGETQYF; j_gene: TRBJ2-5; d_gene: -; v_gene: TRBV5-1; abundance: -
CDR3nt: TGTGCCAGCAGTGACGGACAGGGGGCAGATACGCAGTATTTT; CDR3aa: CASSDGQGADTQYF; j_gene: TRBJ2-3; d_gene: TRBD1; v_gene: TRBV6-4; abundance: few
CDR3nt: TGTGCCAGCAGTGGGGAGAGCTCCTATAATTCACCCCTCCACTTT; CDR3aa: CASSGESSYNSPLHF; j_gene: TRBJ1-6; d_gene: -; v_gene: TRBV2; abundance: once
CDR3nt: TGTGCCAGCTCCCGAACAGGGATGCGTAATGAAAAACTGTTTTTT; CDR3aa: CASSRTGMRNEKLFF; j_gene: TRBJ1-4; d_gene: -; v_gene: TRBV18; abundance: once
CDR3nt: TGTGCCAGCAGAAGGGAGTCGGACGGTAGCAATCAGCCCCAGCATTTT; CDR3aa: CASRRESDGSNQPQHF; j_gene: TRBJ1-5; d_gene: -; v_gene: TRBV2; abundance: -
CDR3nt: TGTGCCAGCAGTTTTCCGGGTGGGGCCAACGTCCTGACTTTC; CDR3aa: CASSFPGGANVLTF; j_gene: TRBJ2-6; d_gene: -; v_gene: TRBV7-2; abundance: -
CDR3nt: TGTGCCAGCAGCTTAGGGGGGGGCTCCGGATACGAGCAGTACTTC; CDR3aa: CASSLGGGSGYEQYF; j_gene: TRBJ2-7; d_gene: -; v_gene: TRBV7-2; abundance: -
CDR3nt: TGTGCCAGCAGTGTCGTAGCGGTGGATGGAGAGCAGTACTTC; CDR3aa: CASSVVAVDGEQYF; j_gene: TRBJ2-7; d_gene: -; v_gene: TRBV6-1; abundance: -
CDR3nt: TGTGCCGTCAGGTTGCCGAACACCGGGGAGCTGTTTTTT; CDR3aa: CAVRLPNTGELFF; j_gene: TRBJ2-2; d_gene: -; v_gene: TRBV30; abundance: -
CDR3nt: TGTGCCAGCAGTTCATCCTCCTATAATTCACCCCTCCACTTT; CDR3aa: CASSSSSYNSPLHF; j_gene: TRBJ1-6; d_gene: -; v_gene: TRBV28; abundance: -
CDR3nt: TGTGCCAGCAGCTTGATACAGGGGAACACCGGGGAGCTGTTTTTT; CDR3aa: CASSLIQGNTGELFF; j_gene: TRBJ2-2; d_gene: -; v_gene: TRBV5-4; abundance: -
CDR3nt: TGTGCCAGCAGCTTCCAGACAGGGGGGGAGACCCAGTACTTC; CDR3aa: CASSFQTGGETQYF; j_gene: TRBJ2-5; d_gene: TRBD1; v_gene: TRBV7-2; abundance: -
CDR3nt: TGTGCCAGTAGCTTCTACAGGAACACTGAAGCTTTCTTT; CDR3aa: CASSFYRNTEAFF; j_gene: TRBJ1-1; d_gene: -; v_gene: TRBV7-9; abundance: -
CDR3nt: TGCGCCAGCAGCTTGGTAGCGGTGAACTACAATGAGCAGTTCTTC; CDR3aa: CASSLVAVNYNEQFF; j_gene: TRBJ2-1; d_gene: -; v_gene: TRBV5-1; abundance: -
CDR3nt: TGTGCCAGCAGTATACTAGCGGGGTTATCAGATACGCAGTATTTT; CDR3aa: CASSILAGLSDTQYF; j_gene: TRBJ2-3; d_gene: TRBD2; v_gene: TRBV27; abundance: -
CDR3nt: TGTGCCAGCAGCGCCTCCCCGCAGATGGTCACAGATACGCAGTATTTT; CDR3aa: CASSASPQMVTDTQYF; j_gene: TRBJ2-3; d_gene: -; v_gene: TRBV9; abundance: -
CDR3nt: TGTGCCAGCAGCCAAGATCCCGGACAGGGATCAGCGTCTGGCTACACCTTC; CDR3aa: CASSQDPGQGSASGYTF; j_gene: TRBJ1-2; d_gene: TRBD1; v_gene: TRBV4-2; abundance: many
CDR3nt: TGTGCCAGCAGGAATAGGGGAATCCGCCTCGAGCAGTACTTC; CDR3aa: CASRNRGIRLEQYF; j_gene: TRBJ2-7; d_gene: -; v_gene: TRBV6-6; abundance: -
CDR3nt: TGTGCCAGCTCACCGAGAGTGTTAGCGGGGGGAGAGACCCAGTACTTC; CDR3aa: CASSPRVLAGGETQYF; j_gene: TRBJ2-5; d_gene: TRBD2; v_gene: TRBV18; abundance: once
CDR3nt: TGCGCCAGCAGCCTCACGCGGATGAACTATGGCTACACCTTC; CDR3aa: CASSLTRMNYGYTF; j_gene: TRBJ1-2; d_gene: -; v_gene: TRBV5-1; abundance: few
CDR3nt: TGCGCCAGCAGCCAAGATGACTTCACCTACGAGCAGTACTTC; CDR3aa: CASSQDDFTYEQYF; j_gene: TRBJ2-7; d_gene: -; v_gene: TRBV4-3; abundance: few
CDR3nt: TGTGCCAGCAGCGCGAGGACAGGGTTCTCTGGCTACACCTTC; CDR3aa: CASSARTGFSGYTF; j_gene: TRBJ1-2; d_gene: TRBD1; v_gene: TRBV9; abundance: -
CDR3nt: TGTGCCATCAGTGTGGCGGGGGATAGCACAGATACGCAGTATTTT; CDR3aa: CAISVAGDSTDTQYF; j_gene: TRBJ2-3; d_gene: TRBD2; v_gene: TRBV10-3; abundance: -
CDR3nt: TGTGCCGTAAGCGGGGCGACAGATACGCAGTATTTT; CDR3aa: CAVSGATDTQYF; j_gene: TRBJ2-3; d_gene: TRBD2; v_gene: TRBV10-3; abundance: -
CDR3nt: TGCAGCGTTGAAGATCGGGCAGGGATACATGAAGCTTTCTTT; CDR3aa: CSVEDRAGIHEAFF; j_gene: TRBJ1-1; d_gene: -; v_gene: TRBV29-1; abundance: -
CDR3nt: TGTGCCAGTCTAGACAGGGGGCACAATGGCTACACCTTC; CDR3aa: CASLDRGHNGYTF; j_gene: TRBJ1-2; d_gene: TRBD1; v_gene: TRBV19; abundance: -
CDR3nt: TGCGCCAGCAGCACGGACAGCAGCTCCTATAATTCACCCCTCCACTTT; CDR3aa: CASSTDSSSYNSPLHF; j_gene: TRBJ1-6; d_gene: -; v_gene: TRBV5-1; abundance: -
CDR3nt: TGTGCCAGCACTCCCCCTCGTGGCAGAGAGCAGTTCTTC; CDR3aa: CASTPPRGREQFF; j_gene: TRBJ2-1; d_gene: -; v_gene: TRBV6-1; abundance: -
CDR3nt: TGTGCCAGCTGGGGGCAAAGCAATCAGCCCCAGCATTTT; CDR3aa: CASWGQSNQPQHF; j_gene: TRBJ1-5; d_gene: -; v_gene: TRBV6-6; abundance: -
CDR3nt: TGTGCCAGCTCACCGTTTACAGCGGATAGCAATCAGCCCCAGCATTTT; CDR3aa: CASSPFTADSNQPQHF; j_gene: TRBJ1-5; d_gene: -; v_gene: TRBV18; abundance: few
CDR3nt: TGTGCCAGCAGCAGGACAGGACCTTCTTTGTCTAATCCACCCCTCCACTTT; CDR3aa: CASSRTGPSLSNPPLHF; j_gene: TRBJ1-6; d_gene: TRBD1; v_gene: TRBV11-2; abundance: -
CDR3nt: TGCGCCAGCAGCCAAGATGGAGGGGGGGCCCTCACAGATACGCAGTATTTT; CDR3aa: CASSQDGGGALTDTQYF; j_gene: TRBJ2-3; d_gene: -; v_gene: TRBV4-1; abundance: -
CDR3nt: TGCGCCAGCAGCTTGGCGGCGGTGAGCACAGATACGCAGTATTTT; CDR3aa: CASSLAAVSTDTQYF; j_gene: TRBJ2-3; d_gene: -; v_gene: TRBV5-1; abundance: -
CDR3nt: TGTGCCAGCAGTTTCTTGGTAGGGGGTTATAGCAATCAGCCCCAGCATTTT; CDR3aa: CASSFLVGGYSNQPQHF; j_gene: TRBJ1-5; d_gene: -; v_gene: TRBV28; abundance: -
CDR3nt: TGTGCCAGCTCCCGCCGGGGGAACACTGAAGCTTTCTTT; CDR3aa: CASSRRGNTEAFF; j_gene: TRBJ1-1; d_gene: -; v_gene: TRBV18; abundance: -
CDR3nt: TGCGCCAGCAGTCTCGAGGTCGGGAGACTAGCGGGGAACGAGCAGTACTTC; CDR3aa: CASSLEVGRLAGNEQYF; j_gene: TRBJ2-7; d_gene: TRBD2; v_gene: TRBV5-1; abundance: -
CDR3nt: TGTGCTAGTGGTTTGGGGGCCTTGGGTCAGCCCCAGCATTTT; CDR3aa: CASGLGALGQPQHF; j_gene: TRBJ1-5; d_gene: -; v_gene: TRBV12-5; abundance: -
CDR3nt: TGTGCCAGCGCCTCGACTAGCGGGGGAACCGGGGAGCTGTTTTTT; CDR3aa: CASASTSGGTGELFF; j_gene: TRBJ2-2; d_gene: TRBD2; v_gene: TRBV7-7; abundance: -
CDR3nt: TGCAGTGCTAGAGATGAGGCGCCCCAGCATTTT; CDR3aa: CSARDEAPQHF; j_gene: TRBJ1-5; d_gene: -; v_gene: TRBV20-1; abundance: few
CDR3nt: TGTGCCAGCACCGGACACTACTCTGGAAACACCATATATTTT; CDR3aa: CASTGHYSGNTIYF; j_gene: TRBJ1-3; d_gene: -; v_gene: TRBV6-1; abundance: -
CDR3nt: TGCGCCAGCAGCTTGACGGGGACAGGCCCCTACAATGAGCAGTTCTTC; CDR3aa: CASSLTGTGPYNEQFF; j_gene: TRBJ2-1; d_gene: TRBD1; v_gene: TRBV5-1; abundance: -
CDR3nt: TGTGCCAGCAGCGTAGATGTCGGGTATGGAGAGACCCAGTACTTC; CDR3aa: CASSVDVGYGETQYF; j_gene: TRBJ2-5; d_gene: -; v_gene: TRBV9; abundance: -
CDR3nt: TGTGCCAGCAGCTCCAGACTGGACACCGGGGAGCTGTTTTTT; CDR3aa: CASSSRLDTGELFF; j_gene: TRBJ2-2; d_gene: -; v_gene: TRBV9; abundance: -
CDR3nt: TGTGCCAGCAGCCAAGGGTTGCGGGCCTCAAGGGTCAATGAGCAGTTCTTC; CDR3aa: CASSQGLRASRVNEQFF; j_gene: TRBJ2-1; d_gene: -; v_gene: TRBV4-2; abundance: -
CDR3nt: TGTGCCAGCAGCCCCAGGCCGACAGGGTATCAGCCCCAGCATTTT; CDR3aa: CASSPRPTGYQPQHF; j_gene: TRBJ1-5; d_gene: TRBD1; v_gene: TRBV7-2; abundance: -
CDR3nt: TGTGCCAGCAGTCCCCCGAGAGCGGGTAGCACAGATACGCAGTATTTT; CDR3aa: CASSPPRAGSTDTQYF; j_gene: TRBJ2-3; d_gene: -; v_gene: TRBV7-2; abundance: -
CDR3nt: TGTGCCAGCACCGGCGGGGTTTTATGGAATGCTGAAGCTTTCTTT; CDR3aa: CASTGGVLWNAEAFF; j_gene: TRBJ1-1; d_gene: -; v_gene: TRBV6-5; abundance: -
CDR3nt: TGTGCCAGCAGCTTGGGAGCGGGGGGGTTCAAAGGAGGGGCAGATACGCAGTATTTT; CDR3aa: CASSLGAGGFKGGADTQYF; j_gene: TRBJ2-3; d_gene: TRBD2; v_gene: TRBV5-4; abundance: -
CDR3nt: TGCGCCAGCTTCGAAGGGGGGGCGGGGTCTGGGGCCAACGTCCTGACTTTC; CDR3aa: CASFEGGAGSGANVLTF; j_gene: TRBJ2-6; d_gene: -; v_gene: TRBV5-1; abundance: -
CDR3nt: TGTGCCAGCAGCGTAGAGTCAGGGGGATTCTACGAGCAGTACTTC; CDR3aa: CASSVESGGFYEQYF; j_gene: TRBJ2-7; d_gene: TRBD1; v_gene: TRBV9; abundance: -
CDR3nt: TGTGCCAGCAGCTTAAGTAGAGCGCGGGGTGAAGATACGCAGTATTTT; CDR3aa: CASSLSRARGEDTQYF; j_gene: TRBJ2-3; d_gene: -; v_gene: TRBV7-8; abundance: few